One and the same sample provided the 22 T cell receptor beta chains below, sequenced in a study of T cells expressing NK-cell markers (dated by TCRdb to 2018 to 2020). The library was prepared using 5' RACE. The sample was run on an Illumina HiSeq 2000. Each CDR3 protein sequence appears as one entry after TCRdb reprocessed the reads, and no DNA is included. The table of this sample itemizes about 430,000 distinct CDR3 sequences. The ten biggest clones cover 1.4% of the sample. What was sequenced was blood T cells: a sorted CD56 or NKG2C T cell subset, CD4+ or CD8+ T cells, or bulk PBMC T cells (not recorded which). The receptors were sampled from a woman aged 45-65 years in good health. Donor details come from another sample of the same person, matched by shared clones.

This CDR3 reads CAISPGLAGGPDTQYF. The genes are TRBV10-3 and TRBJ2-3; lacking DNA, the TRBD2 call made by TCRdb goes unchecked. CDR1 is ENHRY, CDR2 SYGVKD, per germline. The CDR3 has 16 amino acids.

The CDR3 region is CASSMKGETQYF. This chain uses TRBV12-3 or TRBV12-4 with TRBJ2-5; TCRdb's D gene call, TRBD1, goes unchecked for lack of DNA. The CDR3 has 12 residues.

The chain employs TRBV12-5 and TRBJ2-1; TCRdb's D gene call, TRBD1, goes unchecked for lack of DNA. This CDR3 has 18 amino acids. Germline V lookup: CDR1 LGHNT, CDR2 FRNRAP. This CDR3 reads CASGLVLRGETGSDEQFF.

This chain links TRBV5-5 with TRBJ1-5. This CDR3 region has 15 residues. Per the germline V gene, CDR1 is SGHKS and CDR2 is YYEKEE (reference sequence). CDR3 sequence: CASSWEWDVGQPQHF.

The chain combines TRBV29-1 with TRBJ1-1; TCRdb returns TRBD1, unconfirmable since there is no DNA. The V gene's germline CDR1 is SQVTM and CDR2 ANQGSEA. The CDR3 covers 13 residues. The CDR3 loop reads CSTRQGMRTEAFF.

The chain carries TRBV24-1 and TRBJ2-1; TCRdb calls TRBD1, which cannot be checked without DNA. This CDR3 has 16 residues. The germline CDR1 and CDR2 sequences are KGHDR and SFDVKD. Here the CDR3 reads CATSDAGTGSYNEQFF.

This chain links TRBV7-9 with TRBJ1-5; the TCRdb D gene call, TRBD1, has no DNA to confirm it. This CDR3 has 17 residues. Germline loops: CDR1 SEHNR, CDR2 FQNEAQ (reference sequence). The CDR3 protein is CASSHGQSGFGNQPQHF.

V usage is TRBV12-3 or TRBV12-4 and J usage is TRBJ2-3; TCRdb indicates TRBD2, and absent DNA this call remains unverified. CDR3 size: 15 residues. The chain's CDR3 is CASSLRGPGTDTQYF.

This chain links TRBV11-3 with TRBJ2-7; TCRdb's D gene call, TRBD2, goes unchecked for lack of DNA. CDR3 length: 17 amino acids. CDR1 and CDR2 from the germline V gene are SGHNT and YENEEA. CDR3 in amino acids: CASSLDWGWALRHEQYF. Variable domain in full (rest from reference TRBV11-3 and TRBJ2-7): EAGVVQSPRYKIIEKKQPVAFWCNPISGHNTLYWYLQNLGQGPELLIRYENEEAVDDSQLPKDRFSAERLKGVDSTLKIQPAELGDSAVYLCASSLDWGWALRHEQYFGPGTRLTVT.

The CDR3: CASRGLAGWNEQFF. The V and J genes are TRBV4-1 and TRBJ2-1; the D gene TCRdb calls, TRBD2, cannot be checked with no DNA. The CDR3 is 14 amino acids. Germline V gives CDR1 MGHRA, CDR2 YSYEKL.

The chain has TRBV5-1 and TRBJ1-1. Germline loops: CDR1 SGHRS, CDR2 YFSETQ. The CDR3 runs to 12 residues. The CDR3: CASSRDNTEAFF.

This sequence joins TRBV3-1 and TRBJ2-1. The V gene's germline CDR1 is LGHDT and CDR2 YNNKEL (reference sequence). CDR3 size: 12 residues. The CDR3 is CASSPMGNEQFF.

This chain connects TRBV24-1 to TRBJ2-3. From germline, CDR1 is KGHDR and CDR2 SFDVKD. This CDR3 contains 13 residues. CDR3: CATSYGGTDTQYF.

The gene calls are TRBV11-2 and TRBJ2-1; TCRdb's D gene call, TRBD2, goes unchecked for lack of DNA. This CDR3 spans 14 amino acids. From germline, CDR1 is SGHAT and CDR2 FQNNGV. CDR3 amino acids: CASSTPLAANEQFF.

The chain recombines TRBV5-1 with TRBJ2-3. The germline V gene has CDR1 SGHRS and CDR2 YFSETQ. This CDR3 is 16 amino acids long. The CDR3 sequence: CASSLWLGARTDTQYF.

The chain links TRBV7-9 to TRBJ1-2; TCRdb indicates TRBD1, and absent DNA this call remains unverified. The CDR3 spans 16 residues. Germline CDR1 SEHNR, CDR2 FQNEAQ (reference sequence). CDR3 sequence: CASSLSGTGVNYGYTF.

The chain couples TRBV20-1 to TRBJ2-7; TCRdb indicates TRBD2, and absent DNA this call remains unverified. The CDR3 extends over 14 amino acids. Germline CDR1 DFQATT, CDR2 SNEGSKA (reference sequence). The CDR3 protein is CSALTGTTDYEQYF.

J is TRBJ2-4 and V is TRBV7-8. Germline V gene sequence: CDR1 SGHVS, CDR2 FQNEAQ. There are 14 residues in the CDR3. CDR3 in amino acids: CASSSEVTKNIQYF. Full variable domain (rest looked up from reference TRBV7-8 and TRBJ2-4): GAGVSQSPRYKVAKRGQDVALRCDPISGHVSLFWYQQALGQGPEFLTYFQNEAQLDKSGLPSDRFFAERPEGSVSTLKIQRTQQEDSAVYLCASSSEVTKNIQYFGAGTRLSVL.

The rearrangement joins TRBV7-8 to TRBJ2-5; there is no DNA to check the TCRdb D call of TRBD2. The CDR3 has 14 residues. The germline CDR1 and CDR2 sequences are SGHVS and FQNEAQ. The CDR3 reads CASTLAGREETQYF.

The chain uses TRBV28 and TRBJ2-5; TCRdb designates TRBD1, a call that cannot be tested without DNA. CDR1 and CDR2 (germline): MDHEN, SYDVKM. The length of the CDR3 is 15 residues. The CDR3 loop is CASSPQGQGVETQYF.

CDR3 sequence reads: CASSLREGQTGTSGRINIQYF. The rearrangement uses TRBV5-4 and TRBJ2-4; the TCRdb D gene call, TRBD2, has no DNA to confirm it. Germline CDR1 is SGHNT and CDR2 is YYREEE (reference sequence). There are 21 residues in the CDR3.

The rearrangement links TRBV6-1 to TRBJ2-1. The germline V gene has CDR1 MNHNS and CDR2 SASEGT. This CDR3 comprises 13 residues. Here the CDR3 reads CASMRRSNNEQFF.